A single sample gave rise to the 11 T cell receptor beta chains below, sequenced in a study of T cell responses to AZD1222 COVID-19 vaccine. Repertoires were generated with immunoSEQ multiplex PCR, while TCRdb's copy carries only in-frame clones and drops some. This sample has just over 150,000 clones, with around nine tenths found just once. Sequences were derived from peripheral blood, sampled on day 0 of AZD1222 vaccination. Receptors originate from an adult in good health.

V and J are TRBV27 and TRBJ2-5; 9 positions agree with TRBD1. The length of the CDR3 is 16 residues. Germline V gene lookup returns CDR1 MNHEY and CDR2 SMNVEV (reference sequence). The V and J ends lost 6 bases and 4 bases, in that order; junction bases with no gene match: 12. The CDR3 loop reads CASSRKQGALLETQYF. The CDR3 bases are TGTGCCAGCAGCCGGAAACAGGGGGCGCTTCTAGAGACCCAGTACTTC.

The CDR3 sequence: CASSLWRVGLSTSAFF. The CDR3 DNA reads as TGTGCCAGCAGCTTATGGAGGGTCGGTTTGTCCACTTCGGCTTTCTTT. The rearrangement links TRBV7-9 to TRBJ1-1; no definite D call. Per the germline V gene, CDR1 is SEHNR and CDR2 is FQNEAQ (reference sequence). This CDR3 comprises 16 residues. V gave up 2 bases and J gave up 11 bases, with 24 bases separating them.

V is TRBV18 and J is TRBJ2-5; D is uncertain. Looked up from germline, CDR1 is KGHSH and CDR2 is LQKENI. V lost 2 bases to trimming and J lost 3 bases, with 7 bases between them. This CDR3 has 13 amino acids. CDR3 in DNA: TGTGCCAGCTCACCAGGGCTCGAAGAGACCCAGTACTTC. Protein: CASSPGLEETQYF.

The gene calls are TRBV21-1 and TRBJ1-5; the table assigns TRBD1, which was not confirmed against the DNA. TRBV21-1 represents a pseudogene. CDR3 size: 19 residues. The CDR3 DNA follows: TGTGCCAGCAGCAAACCCGTCCGAGGCAGGGGGGAAAGCAATCAGCCCCAGCATTTT. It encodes CASSKPVRGRGESNQPQHF.

CDR3 bases: TGTGCCATCAGTAAAGGGCTAGCGGGAGGGCCGGTCGGGCAGTATTTT. Protein sequence: CAISKGLAGGPVGQYF. The chain links TRBV10-3 to TRBJ2-3; TRBD2 matches 12 bases. Germline loops: CDR1 ENHRY, CDR2 SYGVKD. V lost 5 bases and J lost 11; bases outside the gene matches: 14. CDR3 size: 16 residues.

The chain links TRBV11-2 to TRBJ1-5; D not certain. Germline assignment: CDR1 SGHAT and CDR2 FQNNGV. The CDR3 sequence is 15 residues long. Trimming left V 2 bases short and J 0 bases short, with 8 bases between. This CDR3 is CASSLNDYSNQPQHF. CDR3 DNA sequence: TGTGCCAGCAGCTTAAACGATTATAGCAATCAGCCCCAGCATTTT. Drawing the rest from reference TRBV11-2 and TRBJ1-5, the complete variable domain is EAGVAQSPRYKIIEKRQSVAFWCNPISGHATLYWYQQILGQGPKLLIQFQNNGVVDDSQLPKDRFSAERLKGVDSTLKIQPAKLEDSAVYLCASSLNDYSNQPQHFGDGTRLSIL.

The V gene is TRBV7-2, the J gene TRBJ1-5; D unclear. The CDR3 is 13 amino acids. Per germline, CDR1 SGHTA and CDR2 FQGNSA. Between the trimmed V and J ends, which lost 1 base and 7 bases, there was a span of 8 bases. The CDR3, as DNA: TGTGCCAGCAGCTTAGACTTCGGCCAGCCCCAGCATTTT. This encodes CASSLDFGQPQHF. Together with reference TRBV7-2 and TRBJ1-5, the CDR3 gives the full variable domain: GAGVSQSPSNKVTEKGKDVELRCDPISGHTALYWYRQSLGQGLEFLIYFQGNSAPDKSGLPSDRFSAERTGGSVSTLTIQRTQQEDSAVYLCASSLDFGQPQHFGDGTRLSIL.

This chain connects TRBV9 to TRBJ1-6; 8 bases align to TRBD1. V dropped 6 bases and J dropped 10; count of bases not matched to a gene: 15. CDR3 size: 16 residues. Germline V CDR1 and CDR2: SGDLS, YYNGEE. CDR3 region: CASNPTQGALESPLHF. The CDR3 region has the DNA TGTGCCAGCAACCCAACGCAGGGGGCCTTGGAATCACCCCTCCACTTT.

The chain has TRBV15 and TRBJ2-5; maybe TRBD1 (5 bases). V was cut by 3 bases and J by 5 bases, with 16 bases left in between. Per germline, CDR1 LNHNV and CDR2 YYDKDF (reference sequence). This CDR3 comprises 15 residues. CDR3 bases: TGTGCCACCAGCAGGTTGGACAACGGCATCGAGACCCAGTACTTC. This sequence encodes CATSRLDNGIETQYF.

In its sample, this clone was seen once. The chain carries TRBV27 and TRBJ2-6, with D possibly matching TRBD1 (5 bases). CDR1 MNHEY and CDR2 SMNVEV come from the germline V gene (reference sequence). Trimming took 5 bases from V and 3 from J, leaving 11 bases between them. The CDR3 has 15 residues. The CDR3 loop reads CASSPLGVGANVLTF. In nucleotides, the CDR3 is TGTGCCAGCAGTCCCCTAGGGGTTGGGGCCAACGTCCTGACTTTC.

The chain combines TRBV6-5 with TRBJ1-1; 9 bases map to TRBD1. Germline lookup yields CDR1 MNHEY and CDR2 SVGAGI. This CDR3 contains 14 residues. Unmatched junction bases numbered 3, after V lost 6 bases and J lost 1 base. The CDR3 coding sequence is TGTGCCAGCAGAGAGGACAGGGGGAACACTGAAGCTTTCTTT. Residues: CASREDRGNTEAFF.